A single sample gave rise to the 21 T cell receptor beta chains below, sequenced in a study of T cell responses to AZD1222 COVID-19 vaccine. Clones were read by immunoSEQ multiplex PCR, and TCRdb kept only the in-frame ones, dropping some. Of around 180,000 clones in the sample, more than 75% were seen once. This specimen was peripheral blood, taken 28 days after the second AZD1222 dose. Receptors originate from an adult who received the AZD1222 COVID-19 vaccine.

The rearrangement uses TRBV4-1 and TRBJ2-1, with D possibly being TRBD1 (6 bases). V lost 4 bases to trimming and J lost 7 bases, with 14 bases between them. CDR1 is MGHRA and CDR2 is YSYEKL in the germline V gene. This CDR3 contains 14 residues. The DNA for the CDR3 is TGCGCCAGCAGCCTAACGACAGGTCGGAATGAGCAGTTCTTC. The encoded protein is CASSLTTGRNEQFF.

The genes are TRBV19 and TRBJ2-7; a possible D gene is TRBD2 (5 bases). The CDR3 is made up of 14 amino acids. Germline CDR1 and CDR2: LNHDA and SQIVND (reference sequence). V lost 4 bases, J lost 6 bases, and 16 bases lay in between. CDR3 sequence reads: CASSSVDGVSEQYF. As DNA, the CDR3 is TGTGCCAGTAGTAGCGTGGACGGGGTCTCCGAGCAGTACTTC.

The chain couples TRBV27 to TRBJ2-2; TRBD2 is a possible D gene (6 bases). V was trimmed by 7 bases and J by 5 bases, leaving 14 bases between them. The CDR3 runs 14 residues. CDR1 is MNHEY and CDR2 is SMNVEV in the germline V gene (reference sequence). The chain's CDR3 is CASIGGLGTGELFF. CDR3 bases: TGTGCCAGCATTGGAGGGCTGGGGACCGGGGAGCTGTTTTTT.

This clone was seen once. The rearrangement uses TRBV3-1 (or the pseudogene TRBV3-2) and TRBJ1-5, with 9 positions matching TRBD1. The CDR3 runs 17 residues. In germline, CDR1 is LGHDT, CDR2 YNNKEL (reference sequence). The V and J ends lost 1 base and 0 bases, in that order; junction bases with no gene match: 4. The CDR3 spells CASSQGQGGYSNQPQHF. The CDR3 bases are TGTGCCAGCAGCCAAGGACAGGGGGGATATAGCAATCAGCCCCAGCATTTT.

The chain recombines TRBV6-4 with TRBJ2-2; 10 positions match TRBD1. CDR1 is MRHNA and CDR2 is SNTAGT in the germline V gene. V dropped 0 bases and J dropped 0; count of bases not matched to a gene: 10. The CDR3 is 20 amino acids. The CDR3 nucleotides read TGTGCCAGCAGTGACTCGGGACAGGGGACCCTCGTCGCGAACACCGGGGAGCTGTTTTTT. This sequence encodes CASSDSGQGTLVANTGELFF.

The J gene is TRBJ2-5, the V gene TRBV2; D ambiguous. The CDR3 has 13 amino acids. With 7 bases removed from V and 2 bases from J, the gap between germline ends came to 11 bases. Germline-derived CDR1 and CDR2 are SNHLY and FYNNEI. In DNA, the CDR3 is TGTGCCAGCACCGTTGATGCTCAAGAGACCCAGTACTTC. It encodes CASTVDAQETQYF.

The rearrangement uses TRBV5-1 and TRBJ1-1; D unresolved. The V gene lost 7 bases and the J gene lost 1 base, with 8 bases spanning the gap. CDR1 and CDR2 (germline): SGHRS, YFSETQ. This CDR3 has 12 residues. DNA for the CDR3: TGCGCCAGCCGGGAGGCGAACACTGAAGCTTTCTTT. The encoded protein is CASREANTEAFF.

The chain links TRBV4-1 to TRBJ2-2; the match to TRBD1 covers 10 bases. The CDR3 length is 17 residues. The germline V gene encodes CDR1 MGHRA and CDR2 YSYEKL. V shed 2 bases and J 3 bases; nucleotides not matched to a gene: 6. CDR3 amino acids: CASSQNRDRGHTGELFF. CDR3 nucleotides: TGCGCCAGCAGCCAAAATAGGGACAGGGGCCACACCGGGGAGCTGTTTTTT.

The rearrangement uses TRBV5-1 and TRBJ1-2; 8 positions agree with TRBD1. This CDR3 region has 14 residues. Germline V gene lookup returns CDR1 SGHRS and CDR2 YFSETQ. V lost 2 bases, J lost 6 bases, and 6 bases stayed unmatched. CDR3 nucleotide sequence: TGCGCCAGCAGCTTTGGACAGGGCTTGAATGGCTACACCTTC. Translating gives CASSFGQGLNGYTF.

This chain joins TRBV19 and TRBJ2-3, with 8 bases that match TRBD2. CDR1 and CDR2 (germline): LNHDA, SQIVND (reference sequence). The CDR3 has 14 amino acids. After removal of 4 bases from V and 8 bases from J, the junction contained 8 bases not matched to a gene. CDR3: CASSTLGLAATQYF. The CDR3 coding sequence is TGTGCCAGTAGTACCCTTGGACTAGCAGCTACGCAGTATTTT.

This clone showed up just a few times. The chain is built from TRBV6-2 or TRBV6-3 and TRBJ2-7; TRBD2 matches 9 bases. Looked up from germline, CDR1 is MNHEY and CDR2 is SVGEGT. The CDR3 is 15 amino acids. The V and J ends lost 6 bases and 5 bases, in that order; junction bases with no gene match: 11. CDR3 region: CASSPISGRWHEQYF. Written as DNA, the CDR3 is TGTGCCAGCAGCCCTATTAGCGGGAGATGGCACGAGCAGTACTTC.

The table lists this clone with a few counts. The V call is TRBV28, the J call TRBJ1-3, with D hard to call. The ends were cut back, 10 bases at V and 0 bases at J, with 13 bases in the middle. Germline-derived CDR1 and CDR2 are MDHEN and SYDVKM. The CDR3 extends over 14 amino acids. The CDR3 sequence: CATTTPLSGNTIYF. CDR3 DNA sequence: TGTGCCACCACTACACCGCTCTCTGGAAACACCATATATTTT.

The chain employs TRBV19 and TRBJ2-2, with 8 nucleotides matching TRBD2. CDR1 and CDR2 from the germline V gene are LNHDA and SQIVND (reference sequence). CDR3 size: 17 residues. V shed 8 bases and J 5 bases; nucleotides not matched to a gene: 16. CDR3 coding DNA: TGTGCCAGTTGCTTATCATCTAGGCGGGAGGCGACCGGGGAGCTGTTTTTT. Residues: CASCLSSRREATGELFF.

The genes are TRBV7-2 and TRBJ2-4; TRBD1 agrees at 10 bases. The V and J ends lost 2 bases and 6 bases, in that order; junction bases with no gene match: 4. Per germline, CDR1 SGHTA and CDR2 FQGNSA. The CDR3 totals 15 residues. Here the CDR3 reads CASSLRTGGTNIQYF. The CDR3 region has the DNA TGTGCCAGCAGCTTAAGGACAGGGGGTACAAACATTCAGTACTTC.

The CDR3 reads CASTLGGNTEAFF. The CDR3 nucleotides read TGTGCCAGTACCCTCGGGGGGAACACTGAAGCTTTCTTT. This chain joins TRBV19 and TRBJ1-1; perhaps TRBD1 as D (5 bases). Germline CDR1 is LNHDA and CDR2 is SQIVND (reference sequence). Trimming left V 7 bases short and J 1 base short, with 10 bases between. The CDR3 sequence is 13 residues long.

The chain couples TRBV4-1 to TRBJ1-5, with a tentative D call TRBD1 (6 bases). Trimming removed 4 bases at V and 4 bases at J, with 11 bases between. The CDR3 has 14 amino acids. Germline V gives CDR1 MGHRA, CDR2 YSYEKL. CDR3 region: CASSPLQGNQPQHF. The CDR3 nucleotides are TGCGCCAGCAGCCCATTGCAGGGGAATCAGCCCCAGCATTTT.

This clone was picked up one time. The CDR3 region is CAILPPGLAGGNDEQFF. For the CDR3, the DNA is TGTGCCATCCTCCCCCCGGGACTAGCGGGAGGGAACGATGAGCAGTTCTTC. The rearrangement joins TRBV28 to TRBJ2-1, with 16 bases lining up with TRBD2. V was clipped by 10 bases and J by 8 bases; unmatched bases: 14. Germline assignment: CDR1 MDHEN and CDR2 SYDVKM. The CDR3 contains 17 residues.

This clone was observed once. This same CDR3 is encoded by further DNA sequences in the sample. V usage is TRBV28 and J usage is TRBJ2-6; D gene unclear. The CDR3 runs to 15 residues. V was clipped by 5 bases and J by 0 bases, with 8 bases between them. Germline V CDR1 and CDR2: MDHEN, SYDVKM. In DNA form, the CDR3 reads TGTGCCAGCAGTCCCCCGGGCTCTGGGGCCAACGTCCTGACTTTC. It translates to CASSPPGSGANVLTF. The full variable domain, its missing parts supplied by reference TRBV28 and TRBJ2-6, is DVKVTQSSRYLVKRTGEKVFLECVQDMDHENMFWYRQDPGLGLRLIYFSYDVKMKEKGDIPEGYSVSREKKERFSLILESASTNQTSMYLCASSPPGSGANVLTFGAGSRLTVL.

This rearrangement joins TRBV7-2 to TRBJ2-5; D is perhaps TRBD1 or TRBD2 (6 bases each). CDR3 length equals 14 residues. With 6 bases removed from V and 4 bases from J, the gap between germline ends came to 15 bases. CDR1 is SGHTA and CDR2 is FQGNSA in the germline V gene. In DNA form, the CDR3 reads TGTGCCAGCAGTCGCCGTTGGGGGGCAGAGACCCAGTACTTC. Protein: CASSRRWGAETQYF.

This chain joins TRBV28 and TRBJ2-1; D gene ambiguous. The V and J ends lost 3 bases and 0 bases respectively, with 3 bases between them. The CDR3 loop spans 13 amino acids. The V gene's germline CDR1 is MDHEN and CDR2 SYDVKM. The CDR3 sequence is CASSFISYNEQFF. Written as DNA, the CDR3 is TGTGCCAGCAGTTTCATCTCCTACAATGAGCAGTTCTTC.

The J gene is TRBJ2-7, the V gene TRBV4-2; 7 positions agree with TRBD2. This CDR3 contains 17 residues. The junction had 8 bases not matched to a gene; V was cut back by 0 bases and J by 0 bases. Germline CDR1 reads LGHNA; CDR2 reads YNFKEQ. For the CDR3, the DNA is TGTGCCAGCAGCCAAGATGGACCGGGGGGATTCTCCTACGAGCAGTACTTC. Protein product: CASSQDGPGGFSYEQYF.